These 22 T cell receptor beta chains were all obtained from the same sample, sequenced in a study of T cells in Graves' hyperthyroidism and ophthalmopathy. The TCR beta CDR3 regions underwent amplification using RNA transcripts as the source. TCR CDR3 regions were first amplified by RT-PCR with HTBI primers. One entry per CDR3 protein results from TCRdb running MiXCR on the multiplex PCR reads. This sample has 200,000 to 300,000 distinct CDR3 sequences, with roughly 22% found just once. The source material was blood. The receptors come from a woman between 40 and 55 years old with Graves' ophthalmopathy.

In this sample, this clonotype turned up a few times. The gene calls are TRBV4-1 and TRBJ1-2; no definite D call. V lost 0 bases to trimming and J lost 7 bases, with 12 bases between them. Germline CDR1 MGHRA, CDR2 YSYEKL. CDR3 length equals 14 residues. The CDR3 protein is CASSQDRLLSGYTF. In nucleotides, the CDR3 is TGCGCCAGCAGCCAAGACCGGCTCCTGTCTGGCTACACCTTC.

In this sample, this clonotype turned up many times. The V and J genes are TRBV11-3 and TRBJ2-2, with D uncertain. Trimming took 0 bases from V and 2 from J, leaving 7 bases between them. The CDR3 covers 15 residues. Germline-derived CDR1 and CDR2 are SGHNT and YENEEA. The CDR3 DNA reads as TGTGCCAGCAGCTTAGATTTGGGAAACACCGGGGAGCTGTTTTTT. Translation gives CASSLDLGNTGELFF. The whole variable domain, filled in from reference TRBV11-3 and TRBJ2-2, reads EAGVVQSPRYKIIEKKQPVAFWCNPISGHNTLYWYLQNLGQGPELLIRYENEEAVDDSQLPKDRFSAERLKGVDSTLKIQPAELGDSAVYLCASSLDLGNTGELFFGEGSRLTVL.

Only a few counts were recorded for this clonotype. CDR3 region: CASSYSEVSDNSPLHF. CDR3 DNA: TGTGCCAGCAGTTACTCGGAGGTTTCCGATAATTCACCCCTCCACTTT. The chain is built from TRBV6-5 and TRBJ1-6; D unclear. The V gene's germline CDR1 is MNHEY and CDR2 SVGAGI. The CDR3 spans 16 residues. Deletions cut 0 bases from V and 5 bases from J, with 11 bases between.

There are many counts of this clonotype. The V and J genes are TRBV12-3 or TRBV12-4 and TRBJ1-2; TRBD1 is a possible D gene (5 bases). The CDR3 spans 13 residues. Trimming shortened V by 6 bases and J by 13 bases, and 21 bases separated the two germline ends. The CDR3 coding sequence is TGTGCCAGCAGCACGACCCCACAGGATCAAAGCACCTTC. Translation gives CASSTTPQDQSTF.

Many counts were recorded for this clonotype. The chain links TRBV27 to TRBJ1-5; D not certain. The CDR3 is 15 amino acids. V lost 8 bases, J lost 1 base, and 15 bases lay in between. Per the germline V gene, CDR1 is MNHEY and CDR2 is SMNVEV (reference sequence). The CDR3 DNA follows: TGTGCCAGCCCGACCGTCGACCAGAGCAATCAGCCCCAGCATTTT. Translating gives CASPTVDQSNQPQHF.

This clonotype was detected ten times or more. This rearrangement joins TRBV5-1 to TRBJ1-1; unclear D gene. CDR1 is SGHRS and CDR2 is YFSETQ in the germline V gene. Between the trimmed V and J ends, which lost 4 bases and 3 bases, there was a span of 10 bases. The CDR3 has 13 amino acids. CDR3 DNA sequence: TGCGCCAGCAGCCCTAACGCAGACACTGAAGCTTTCTTT. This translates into CASSPNADTEAFF. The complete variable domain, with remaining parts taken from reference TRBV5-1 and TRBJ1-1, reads KAGVTQTPRYLIKTRGQQVTLSCSPISGHRSVSWYQQTPGQGLQFLFEYFSETQRNKGNFPGRFSGRQFSNSRSEMNVSTLELGDSALYLCASSPNADTEAFFGQGTRLTVV.

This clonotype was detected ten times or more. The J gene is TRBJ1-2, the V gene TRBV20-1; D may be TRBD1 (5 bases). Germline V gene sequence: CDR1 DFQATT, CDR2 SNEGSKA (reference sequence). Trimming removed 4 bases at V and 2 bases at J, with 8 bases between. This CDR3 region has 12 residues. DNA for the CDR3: TGCAGTGCTACGGAGGGGAACTATGGCTACACCTTC. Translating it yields CSATEGNYGYTF.

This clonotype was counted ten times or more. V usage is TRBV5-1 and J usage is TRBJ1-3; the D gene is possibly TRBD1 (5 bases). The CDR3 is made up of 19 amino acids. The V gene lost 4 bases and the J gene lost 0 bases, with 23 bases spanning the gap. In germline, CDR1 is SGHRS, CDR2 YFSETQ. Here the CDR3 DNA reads TGCGCCAGCAGCCCGGACGGGGGAATGGGGCTTGGCTCTGGAAACACCATATATTTT. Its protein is CASSPDGGMGLGSGNTIYF.

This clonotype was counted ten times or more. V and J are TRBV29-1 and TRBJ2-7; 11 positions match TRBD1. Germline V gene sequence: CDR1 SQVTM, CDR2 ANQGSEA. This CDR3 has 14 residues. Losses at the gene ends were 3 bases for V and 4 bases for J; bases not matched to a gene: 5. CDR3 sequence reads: CSVELGQGDYEQYF. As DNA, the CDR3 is TGCAGCGTTGAGCTGGGACAGGGGGATTACGAGCAGTACTTC.

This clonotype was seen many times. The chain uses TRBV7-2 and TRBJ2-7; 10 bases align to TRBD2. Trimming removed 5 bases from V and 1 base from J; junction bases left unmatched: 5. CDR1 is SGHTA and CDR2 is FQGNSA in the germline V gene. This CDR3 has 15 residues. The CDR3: CASSPGLADSYEQYF. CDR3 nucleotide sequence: TGTGCCAGCAGCCCCGGACTAGCGGATTCCTACGAGCAGTACTTC.

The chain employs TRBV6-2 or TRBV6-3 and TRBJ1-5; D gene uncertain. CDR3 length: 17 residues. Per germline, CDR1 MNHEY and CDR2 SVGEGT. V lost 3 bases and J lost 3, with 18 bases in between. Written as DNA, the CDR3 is TGTGCCAGCAGTTATATACGGATTCGACACCTCAATCAGCCCCAGCATTTT. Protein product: CASSYIRIRHLNQPQHF.

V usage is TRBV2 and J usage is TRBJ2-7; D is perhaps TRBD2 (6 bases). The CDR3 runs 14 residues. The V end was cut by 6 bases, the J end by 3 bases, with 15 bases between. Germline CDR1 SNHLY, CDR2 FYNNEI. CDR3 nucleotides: TGTGCCAGCAGCCAACCGGGACTGAGCTACGAGCAGTACTTC. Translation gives CASSQPGLSYEQYF. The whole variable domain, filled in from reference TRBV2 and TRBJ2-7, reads EPEVTQTPSHQVTQMGQEVILRCVPISNHLYFYWYRQILGQKVEFLVSFYNNEISEKSEIFDDQFSVERPDGSNFTLKIRSTKLEDSAMYFCASSQPGLSYEQYFGPGTRLTVT.

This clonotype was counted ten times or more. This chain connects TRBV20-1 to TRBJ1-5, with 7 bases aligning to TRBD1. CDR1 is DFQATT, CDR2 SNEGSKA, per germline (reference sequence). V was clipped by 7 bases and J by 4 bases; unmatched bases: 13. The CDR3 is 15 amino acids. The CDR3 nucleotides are TGCAGTGTAGCCTTGACAGGGAATGGTAATCAGCCCCAGCATTTT. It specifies CSVALTGNGNQPQHF.

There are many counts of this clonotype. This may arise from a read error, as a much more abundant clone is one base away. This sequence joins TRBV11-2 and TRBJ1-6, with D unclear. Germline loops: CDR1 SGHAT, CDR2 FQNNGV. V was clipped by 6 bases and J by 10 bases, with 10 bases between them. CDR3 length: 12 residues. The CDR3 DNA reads TGTGCCAGCAGTTTTCCGGCCTCACCCCTCCACTTT. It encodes CASSFPASPLHF.

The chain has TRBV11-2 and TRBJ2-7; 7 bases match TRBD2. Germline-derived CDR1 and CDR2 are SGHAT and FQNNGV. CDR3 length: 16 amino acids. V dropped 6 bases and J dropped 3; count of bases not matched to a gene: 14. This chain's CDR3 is CASRKGGREWVYEQYF. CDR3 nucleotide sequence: TGTGCCAGCAGAAAAGGAGGGCGGGAGTGGGTCTACGAGCAGTACTTC.

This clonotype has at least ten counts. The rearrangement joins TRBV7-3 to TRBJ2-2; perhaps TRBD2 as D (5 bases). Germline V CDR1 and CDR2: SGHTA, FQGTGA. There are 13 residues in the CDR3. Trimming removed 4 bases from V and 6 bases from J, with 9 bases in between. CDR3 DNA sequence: TGTGCCAGCAGCTCAGCACTAGCCGGGGAGCTGTTTTTT. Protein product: CASSSALAGELFF.

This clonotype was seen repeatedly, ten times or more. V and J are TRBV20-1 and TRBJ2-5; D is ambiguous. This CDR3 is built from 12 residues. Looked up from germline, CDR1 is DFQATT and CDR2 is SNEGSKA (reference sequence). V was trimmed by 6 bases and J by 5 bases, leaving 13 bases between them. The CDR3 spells CSAEDGVETQYF. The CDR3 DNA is TGCAGTGCCGAAGATGGTGTGGAGACCCAGTACTTC.

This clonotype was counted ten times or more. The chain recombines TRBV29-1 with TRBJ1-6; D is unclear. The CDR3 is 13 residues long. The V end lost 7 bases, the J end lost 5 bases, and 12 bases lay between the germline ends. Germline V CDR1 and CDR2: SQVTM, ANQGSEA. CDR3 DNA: TGCAGCGCGTCCGGCGGGGATAATTCACCCCTCCACTTT. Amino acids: CSASGGDNSPLHF.

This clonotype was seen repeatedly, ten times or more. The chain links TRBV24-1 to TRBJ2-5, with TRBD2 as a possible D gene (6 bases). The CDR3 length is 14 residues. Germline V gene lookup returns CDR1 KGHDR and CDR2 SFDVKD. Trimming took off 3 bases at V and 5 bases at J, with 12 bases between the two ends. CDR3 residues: CATSDLGGRETQYF. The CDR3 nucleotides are TGTGCCACCAGTGATCTCGGGGGACGCGAGACCCAGTACTTC.

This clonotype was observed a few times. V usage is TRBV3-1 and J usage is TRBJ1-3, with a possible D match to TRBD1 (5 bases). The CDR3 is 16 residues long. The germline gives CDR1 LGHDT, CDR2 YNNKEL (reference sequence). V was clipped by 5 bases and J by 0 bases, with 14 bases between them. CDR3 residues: CASSETGRFSGNTIYF. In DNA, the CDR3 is TGTGCCAGCAGCGAAACAGGAAGGTTCTCTGGAAACACCATATATTTT. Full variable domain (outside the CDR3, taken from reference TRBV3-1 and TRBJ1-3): DTAVSQTPKYLVTQMGNDKSIKCEQNLGHDTMYWYKQDSKKFLKIMFSYNNKELIINETVPNRFSPKSPDKAHLNLHINSLELGDSAVYFCASSETGRFSGNTIYFGEGSWLTVV.

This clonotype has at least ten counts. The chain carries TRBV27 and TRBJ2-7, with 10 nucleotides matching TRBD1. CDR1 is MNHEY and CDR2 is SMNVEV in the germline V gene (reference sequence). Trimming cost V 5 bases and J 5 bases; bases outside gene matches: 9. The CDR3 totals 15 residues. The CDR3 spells CASSQYRTGGNEQYF. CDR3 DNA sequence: TGTGCCAGCAGTCAGTATCGGACAGGGGGTAACGAGCAGTACTTC.

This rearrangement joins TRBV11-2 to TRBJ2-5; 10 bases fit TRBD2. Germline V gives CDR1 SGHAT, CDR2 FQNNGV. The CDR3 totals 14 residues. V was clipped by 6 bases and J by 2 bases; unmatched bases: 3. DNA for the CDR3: TGTGCCAGCAGTCATAGCGGGGGGCAAGAGACCCAGTACTTC. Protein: CASSHSGGQETQYF.